This T cell receptor beta chain derives from a study of blood T cell repertoires in COVID-19 (TCRdb year 2020). In the study overall: Collaborator samples came from the United States, Italy and Spain and covered acute and convalescent phases of COVID-19. The material from the prospective study consisted of cDNA or gDNA derived from T cells, B-cell-depleted T cells, or PBMCs. Deeply sampled blood TCRbeta repertoires from subjects exposed to, actively infected with, or recovered from COVID-19 were included in the dataset. The repertoires were made available in a free public database intended to serve as a resource for research on the immune response to SARS-CoV-2. The samples were drawn from two sources: the first 160 participants of the ongoing ImmuneRACE study, and approximately 1,300 subjects contributed by 6 global collaborators. Nearly every sample came with metadata listing a de-identified subject ID, COVID-19 status, age in years and sex. Where available, HLA class I and class II types were taken from metadata supplied by the sample provider and were not determined by assay-based typing. Study-wide findings and limitations: How much clinical and demographic metadata was included differed by source and by participant, and the metadata was provided uncurated.

From the germline V gene, CDR1 is SGHRS and CDR2 is YFSETQ. Trimming takes 4 bases from V and 6 bases from J, and the germline ends sit 10 bases apart. The CDR3 holds 13 amino acids from the cysteine to the phenylalanine. Only the CDR3 region is kept as DNA, spanning 39 bases read in frame from base 1. Each collaborating institution followed its own protocols to collect whole blood in K2EDTA tubes. For TCRbeta analysis, collaborators shipped samples as frozen whole blood, isolated PBMCs, or DNA extracted from either of those sample types. TCRbeta CDR3 regions were amplified from genomic DNA by means of the immunoSEQ Assay, a bias-controlled multiplex PCR. Concerning the study's data processing: Within the assay, amplification of reference gene primers was used to estimate how many nucleated cells each sample contained. Sequence reads were collapsed and filtered to measure the absolute abundance of every unique TCRbeta CDR3 rearrangement. For each sample, productive Simpson clonality was calculated as the square root of Simpson's diversity index over productive rearrangements. TCRdb retrieved this table from immuneACCESS and kept in-frame rearrangements only. Not all clones are present; in checked studies, unresolved V genes account for under half, and no reason is known for the remainder. V and J calls and clone size are given by that table; D and trimming were obtained from the DNA. Across this sample there are about 100,000 clones, with roughly 80% seen only once. About 4.3% of the sample comes from the top ten.

As for this clone: Its binding antigen is unknown. It has no much larger one-base neighbor in the sample; base qualities were not kept.

The rearranged segments are TRBV5-1 and TRBJ2-2, with the D gene too uncertain to name. The sequenced sample was peripheral blood. This receptor was obtained from a man aged 55 to 69 with acute or convalescent COVID-19. The CDR3 reads as follows: CASSLRYSGELFF. The nucleotide sequence is given as TGCGCCAGCAGCCTAAGATATTCCGGGGAGCTGTTTTTT.